The clone carrying this T cell receptor (beta chain) came up once. These data originate in a study of T cell responses to AZD1222 COVID-19 vaccine. In the study overall: Pooled together were second doses at about 4 or about 12 weeks.

Clones were read by immunoSEQ multiplex PCR, and TCRdb kept only the in-frame ones, dropping some. The repertoire holds about 110,000 clones, with about 95% as singletons. Germline-derived CDR1 and CDR2 are SGHTS and YDEGEE. This CDR3 is built from 16 residues. V was pared by 0 bases and J by 3 bases, with 7 bases of the junction left unmatched. Here the sequenced sample was peripheral blood, taken on day 0 of AZD1222 vaccination. The chain couples TRBV5-8 to TRBJ1-2; 8 nucleotides match TRBD1. The source is an adult in good health. The CDR3, as DNA: TGTGCCAGCAGCTTGGCCCCAGGGGGCGGTCACTATGGCTACACCTTC. This gives the protein CASSLAPGGGHYGYTF.